This T cell receptor beta chain was recovered during a study of T cells in Graves' hyperthyroidism and ophthalmopathy. Overall study results and limits: Through a model of 13 V-J features, ophthalmopathy was separated from stable hyperthyroidism.

RNA transcripts served as the template for amplifying TCR beta CDR3 regions. First-round RT-PCR with HTBI primers amplified the TCR CDR3 region. TCRdb processed the multiplex PCR reads anew with MiXCR; each CDR3 protein has one entry. In the table there are 300,000 to 450,000 distinct CDR3 sequences, 25% of which are singletons. Trimming removed 0 bases from V and 10 bases from J; junction bases left unmatched: 16. The germline V gene encodes CDR1 DFQATT and CDR2 SNEGSKA (reference sequence). This CDR3 comprises 18 residues. Turning to this clonotype: Its specificity is not known.

The chain links TRBV20-1 to TRBJ1-4; TRBD1 matches at 11 bases. Source material: blood. This receptor was taken from a man in his forties or fifties with Graves' hyperthyroidism. CDR3 DNA: TGCAGTGCTAGAGACCCCGGGACAGGGGGTACACTAGGCGGAAAACTGTTTTTT. It yields the protein CSARDPGTGGTLGGKLFF.